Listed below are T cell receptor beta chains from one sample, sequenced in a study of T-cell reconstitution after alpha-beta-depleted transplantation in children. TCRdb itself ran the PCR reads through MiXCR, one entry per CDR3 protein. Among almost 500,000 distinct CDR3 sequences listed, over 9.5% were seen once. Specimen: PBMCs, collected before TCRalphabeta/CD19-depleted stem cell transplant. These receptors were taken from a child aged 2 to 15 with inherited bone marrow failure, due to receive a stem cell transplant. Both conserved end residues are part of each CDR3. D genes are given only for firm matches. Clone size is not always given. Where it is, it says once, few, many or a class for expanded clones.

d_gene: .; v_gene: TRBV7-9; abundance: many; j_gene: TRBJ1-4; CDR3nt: TGTGCCAGCAGCCCATTCGATTGGGGAACTAATGAAAAACTGTTTTTT; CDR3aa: CASSPFDWGTNEKLFF
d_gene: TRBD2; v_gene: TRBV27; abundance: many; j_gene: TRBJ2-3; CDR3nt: TGTGCCAGCAGCCCCTGGCTAGCGGAGCGCACAGATACGCAGTATTTT; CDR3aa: CASSPWLAERTDTQYF
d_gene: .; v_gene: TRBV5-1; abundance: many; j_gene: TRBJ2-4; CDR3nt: TGCGCCAGCAGCCTTGAGCCTCTAGCCAAAAACATTCAGTACTTC; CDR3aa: CASSLEPLAKNIQYF
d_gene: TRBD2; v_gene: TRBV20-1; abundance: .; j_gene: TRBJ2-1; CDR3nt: TGCAGTGCTAGAGACCAGAGAGGACTAGCGGGATTAGATGAGCAGTTCTTC; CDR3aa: CSARDQRGLAGLDEQFF
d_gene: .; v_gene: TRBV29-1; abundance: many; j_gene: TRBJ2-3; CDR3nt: TGCAGCGTCACTGGCGGGGCAGGCACAGATACGCAGTATTTT; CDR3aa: CSVTGGAGTDTQYF
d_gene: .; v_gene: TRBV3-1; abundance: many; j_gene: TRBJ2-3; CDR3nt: TGTGCCAGCAGCCAAGATGGAGAGGGGAGCACAGATACGCAGTATTTT; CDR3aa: CASSQDGEGSTDTQYF
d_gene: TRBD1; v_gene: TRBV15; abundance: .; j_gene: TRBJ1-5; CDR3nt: TGTGCCACCAGCAGAGATCCGACAGGGATTTTCCCGCCCCAGCATTTT; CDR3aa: CATSRDPTGIFPPQHF
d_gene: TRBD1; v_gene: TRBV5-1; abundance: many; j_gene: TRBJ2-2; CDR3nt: TGCGCCAGCAGAGGACAGGGGGCCCCCGGGGAGCTGTTTTTT; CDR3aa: CASRGQGAPGELFF
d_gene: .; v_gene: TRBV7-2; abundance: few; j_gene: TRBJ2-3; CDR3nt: TGTGCCAGCAGCCCCGGGGTAGCAGATACGCAGTATTTT; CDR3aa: CASSPGVADTQYF
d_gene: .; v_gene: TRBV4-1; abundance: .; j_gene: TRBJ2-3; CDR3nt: TGCGCCAGCAGCCAAGATATCTGGGTAACAGATACGCAGTATTTT; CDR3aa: CASSQDIWVTDTQYF
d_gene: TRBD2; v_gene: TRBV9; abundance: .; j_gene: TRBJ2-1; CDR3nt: TGTGCCAGCAGCGAGGGACTAGCGGGGTGGGGCGCAAACAATGAGCAGTTCTTC; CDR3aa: CASSEGLAGWGANNEQFF
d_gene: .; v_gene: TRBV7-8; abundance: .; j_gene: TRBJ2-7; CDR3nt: TGTGCCAGCAGTCCGGGACCTGGATTAGCGCAGTACTTC; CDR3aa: CASSPGPGLAQYF
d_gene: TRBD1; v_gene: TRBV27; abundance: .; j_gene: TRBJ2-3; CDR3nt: TGTGCCAGCAGTTTGTCTGCCGGGACAGCTGATGATACGCAGTATTTT; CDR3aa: CASSLSAGTADDTQYF
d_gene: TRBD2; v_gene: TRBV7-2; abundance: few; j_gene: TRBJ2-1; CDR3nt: TGTGCCAGCAGCTTGGGACTAGCGGGAGTACAGTTCTTC; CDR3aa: CASSLGLAGVQFF
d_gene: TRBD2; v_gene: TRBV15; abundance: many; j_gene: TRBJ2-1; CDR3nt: TGTGCCACCAGCAAGTCTAGCGGGTACAATGAGCAGTTCTTC; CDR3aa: CATSKSSGYNEQFF
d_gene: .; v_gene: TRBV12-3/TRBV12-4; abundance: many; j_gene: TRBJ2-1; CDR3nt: TGTGCCAGCAGCTTAGGCTCCTACAATGAGCAGTTCTTC; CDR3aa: CASSLGSYNEQFF
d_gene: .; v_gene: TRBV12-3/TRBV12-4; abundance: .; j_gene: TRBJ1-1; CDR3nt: TGTGCCAGCAGTCCAGCCGCCTGGTTCACTGAAGCTTTCTTT; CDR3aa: CASSPAAWFTEAFF
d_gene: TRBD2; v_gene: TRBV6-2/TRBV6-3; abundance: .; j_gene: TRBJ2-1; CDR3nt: TGTGCCAGCAGTTACTCGGCTAGCGGGCCCAATCTCTTC; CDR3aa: CASSYSASGPNLF
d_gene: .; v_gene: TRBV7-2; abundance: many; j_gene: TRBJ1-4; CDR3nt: TGTGCCAGCAGCTTAGAGCCCACAACTAATGAAAAACTGTTTTTT; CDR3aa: CASSLEPTTNEKLFF
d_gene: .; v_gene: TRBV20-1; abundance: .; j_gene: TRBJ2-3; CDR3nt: TGCAGTGCTAGCCCCGGACCCCGTTTTGCAGATACGCAGTATTTT; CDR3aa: CSASPGPRFADTQYF
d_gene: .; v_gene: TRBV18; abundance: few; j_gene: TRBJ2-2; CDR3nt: TGTGCCAGCTCACCACGGGGACCAGCGAACACCGGGGAGCTGTTTTTT; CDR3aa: CASSPRGPANTGELFF
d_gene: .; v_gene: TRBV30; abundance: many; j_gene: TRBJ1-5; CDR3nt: TGTGCCTGGAGTGGCAGGGGATTTGAGCCCCAGCATTTT; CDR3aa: CAWSGRGFEPQHF
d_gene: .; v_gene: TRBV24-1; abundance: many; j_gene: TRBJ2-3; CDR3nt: TGTGCCACCAGTGTCGAGCCCTACGATACGCAGTATTTT; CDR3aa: CATSVEPYDTQYF
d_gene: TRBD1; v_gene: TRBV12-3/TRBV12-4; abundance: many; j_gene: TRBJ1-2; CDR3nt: TGTGCCAGCAGTCCGGGACAGGGGAACTATGGCTACACCTTC; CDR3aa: CASSPGQGNYGYTF
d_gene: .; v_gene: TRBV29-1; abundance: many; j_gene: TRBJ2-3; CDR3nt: TGCAGCGTTGAAGATGGCCGGGAGTGGACAGATACGCAGTATTTT; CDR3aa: CSVEDGREWTDTQYF
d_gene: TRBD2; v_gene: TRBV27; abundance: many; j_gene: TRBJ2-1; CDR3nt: TGTGCCAGCAGCGTAGCGGGCGCCTACAATGAGCAGTTCTTC; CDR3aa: CASSVAGAYNEQFF
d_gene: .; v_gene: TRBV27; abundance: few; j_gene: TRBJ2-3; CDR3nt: TGTGCCAGCAGTTTAGGGAGTAGCGGTCGAGATACGCAGTATTTT; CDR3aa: CASSLGSSGRDTQYF
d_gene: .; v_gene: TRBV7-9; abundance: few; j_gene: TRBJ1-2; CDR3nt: TGTGCCAGCAGCGCCTTGGACAGCCACCAAGGCTACACCTTC; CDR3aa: CASSALDSHQGYTF
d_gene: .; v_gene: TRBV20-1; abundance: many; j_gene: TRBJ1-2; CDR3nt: TGCAGTGTCTCGTTCGGACATGCCTCTAGGGGCTACACCTTC; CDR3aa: CSVSFGHASRGYTF
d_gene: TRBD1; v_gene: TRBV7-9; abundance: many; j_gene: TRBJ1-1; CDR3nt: TGTGCCAGCAGAATGACCGGGACAGGGAGGACTGAAGCTTTCTTT; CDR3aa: CASRMTGTGRTEAFF
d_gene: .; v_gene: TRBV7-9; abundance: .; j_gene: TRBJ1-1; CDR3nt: TGTTCCAGCAGCTTAGTGGCTGACAGAAACACTGAAGCTTTCTTT; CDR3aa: CSSSLVADRNTEAFF
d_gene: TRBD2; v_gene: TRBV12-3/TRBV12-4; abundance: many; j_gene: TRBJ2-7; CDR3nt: TGTGCCAGCAGCCCCGGACTAGCGGTGAACTACGAGCAGTACTTC; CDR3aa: CASSPGLAVNYEQYF
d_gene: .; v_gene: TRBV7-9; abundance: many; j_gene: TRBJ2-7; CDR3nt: TGTGCCAGCAGCTTAGTGGCAACGACCTACGAGCAGTACTTC; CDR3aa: CASSLVATTYEQYF
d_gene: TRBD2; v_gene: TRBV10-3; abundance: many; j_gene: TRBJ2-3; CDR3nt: TGTGCCATCAGTGACACTAGCGGGAGTACAGATACGCAGTATTTT; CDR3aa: CAISDTSGSTDTQYF
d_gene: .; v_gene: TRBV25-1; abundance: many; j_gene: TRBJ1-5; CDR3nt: TGTGCCAGCAGTGAATTCGGGGGGGGTCAGCCCCAGCATTTT; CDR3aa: CASSEFGGGQPQHF
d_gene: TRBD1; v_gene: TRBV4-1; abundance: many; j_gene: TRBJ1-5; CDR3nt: TGCGCCAGCAGTCCGGGACAGAGGGGTCAGCCCCAGCATTTT; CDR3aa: CASSPGQRGQPQHF
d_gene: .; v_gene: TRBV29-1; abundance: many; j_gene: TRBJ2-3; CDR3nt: TGCAGCGGAGAGCGGGCTAGCACAGATACGCAGTATTTT; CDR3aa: CSGERASTDTQYF
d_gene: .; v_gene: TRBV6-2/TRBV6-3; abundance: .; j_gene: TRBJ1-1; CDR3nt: TGTGCCAGCAGATGGACACCTCTGTATGAAGCTTTCTTT; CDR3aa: CASRWTPLYEAFF
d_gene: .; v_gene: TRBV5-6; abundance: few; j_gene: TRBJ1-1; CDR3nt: TGTGCCAGCAGCTGGACGCGGGAAGGGTATGCTTTCTTT; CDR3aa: CASSWTREGYAFF
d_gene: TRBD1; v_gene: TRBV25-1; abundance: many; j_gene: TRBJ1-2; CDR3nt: TGTGCCAGCATGCCGACAGGGAAGGGATATGGCTACACCTTC; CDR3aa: CASMPTGKGYGYTF
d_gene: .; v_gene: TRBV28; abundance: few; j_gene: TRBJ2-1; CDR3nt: TGTGCCAGCAGCGGATCCCCTAGTGCAGCCTACAATGAGCAGTTCTTC; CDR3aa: CASSGSPSAAYNEQFF
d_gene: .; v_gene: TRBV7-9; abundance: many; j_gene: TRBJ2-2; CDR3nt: TGTGCCAGCAGCTTTTGGACCGGGGAGCTGTTTTTT; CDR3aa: CASSFWTGELFF
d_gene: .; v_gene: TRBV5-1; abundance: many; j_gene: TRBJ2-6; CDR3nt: TGCGCCAGCAGCTTGCCGCACTCTGGGGCCAACGTCCTGACTTTC; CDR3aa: CASSLPHSGANVLTF